This T cell receptor beta chain came from a study of shared clonotypes between healthy human individuals. Only in-frame clones appear in the TCRdb table, and some are missing; sequencing was by immunoSEQ multiplex PCR. The repertoire has about 960,000 clones, 76% of them found once; the top ten carry about 1.5%. CDR3 length: 15 amino acids. Deletions cut 6 bases from V and 2 bases from J, with 14 bases between. Germline V gives CDR1 LNHDA, CDR2 SQIVND (reference sequence). The receptor was isolated from a man between 18 and 29 years old in good health. The source material was memory CD4+ T cells sorted from blood. Subset noted: CD45RA-negative fraction. This chain connects TRBV19 to TRBJ2-1; D may be TRBD2 (7 bases). CDR3 protein: CASRYRGGTYNEQFF. The CDR3 DNA reads as TGTGCCAGTAGGTATCGCGGGGGCACCTACAATGAGCAGTTCTTC.